This T cell receptor (beta chain) was captured in a study of response to subunit inactivated influenza vaccine (dated by TCRdb to 2016 to 2018). Concerning the study at large: Deep quantitative T cell receptor repertoire profiling was used in the study to track responses to a trivalent subunit inactivated influenza vaccine.

V and J lose 1 base and 0 bases, and a span of 6 bases separates them. Taken from cysteine to phenylalanine, the CDR3 has 16 residues. CDR3 DNA only is kept here, 48 bases in frame from base 1. The germline V gene sets CDR1 to KGHDR and CDR2 to SFDVKD. This clonotype was counted ten times or more. There is no known antigen for this receptor. No qualities accompany the bases; no much larger clone lies one base away. The paper's findings and limits, for the study overall: It was suggested by the authors that each seasonal influenza vaccination may recruit only a limited number of new T cells.

Library prep was done by RT-PCR. This sample was sequenced with an Illumina HiSeq 2500. In-frame beta chains were kept once TCRdb had trimmed the public reads at Q25 with fastp and called clones with MiXCR. CDR3 protein sequences are deduplicated, and each keeps its most common genes and DNA. The sample table shows about 540,000 distinct CDR3 sequences, and roughly 15% are seen once. Of the sample, around 10% falls within the top ten clones. Source: PBMCs from blood, taken roughly 12 days after vaccination. The origin of this receptor is a man aged 45-65 years who received an inactivated influenza vaccine. Donor details come from another sample of the same person, matched by shared clones. The rearranged chain carries TRBV24-1 and TRBJ2-6; no D gene can be assigned with confidence. CDR3 loop: CATSDLDDSGANVLTF. The DNA sequence follows: TGTGCCACCAGTGATTTAGATGACTCTGGGGCCAACGTCCTGACTTTC.